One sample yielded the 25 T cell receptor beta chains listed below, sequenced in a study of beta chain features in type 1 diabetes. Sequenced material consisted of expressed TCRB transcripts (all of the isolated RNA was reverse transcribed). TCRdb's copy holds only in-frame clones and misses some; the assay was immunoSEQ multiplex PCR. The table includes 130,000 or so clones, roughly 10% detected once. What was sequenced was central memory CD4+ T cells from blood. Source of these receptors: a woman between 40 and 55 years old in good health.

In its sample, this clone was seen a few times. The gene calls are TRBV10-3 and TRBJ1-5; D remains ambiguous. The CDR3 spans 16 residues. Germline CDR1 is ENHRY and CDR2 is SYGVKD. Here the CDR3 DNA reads TGTGCGAGCAAGACGGGAAGCAGGAGGAATTATCAGCCCCAGCATTTT. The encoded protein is CASKTGSRRNYQPQHF.

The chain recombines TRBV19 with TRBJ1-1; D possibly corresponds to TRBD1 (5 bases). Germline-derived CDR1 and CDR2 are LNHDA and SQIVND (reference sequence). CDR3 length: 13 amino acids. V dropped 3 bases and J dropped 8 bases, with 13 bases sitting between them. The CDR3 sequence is CASSITGALEAFF. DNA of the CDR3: TGTGCCAGTAGTATTACAGGCGCCCTCGAAGCTTTCTTT.

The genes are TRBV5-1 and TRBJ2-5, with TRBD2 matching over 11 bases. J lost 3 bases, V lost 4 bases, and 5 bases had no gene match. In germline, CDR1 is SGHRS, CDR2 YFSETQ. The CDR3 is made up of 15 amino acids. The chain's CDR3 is CASSRQGLAEETQYF. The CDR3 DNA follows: TGCGCCAGCAGCAGACAGGGACTAGCGGAAGAGACCCAGTACTTC. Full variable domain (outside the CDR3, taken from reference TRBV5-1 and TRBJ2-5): KAGVTQTPRYLIKTRGQQVTLSCSPISGHRSVSWYQQTPGQGLQFLFEYFSETQRNKGNFPGRFSGRQFSNSRSEMNVSTLELGDSALYLCASSRQGLAEETQYFGPGTRLLVL.

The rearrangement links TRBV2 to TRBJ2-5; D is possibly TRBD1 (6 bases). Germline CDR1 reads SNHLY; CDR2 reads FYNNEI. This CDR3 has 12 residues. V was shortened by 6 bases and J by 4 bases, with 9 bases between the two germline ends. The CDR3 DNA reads TGTGCCAGCAGCCAGGGGATAGAGACCCAGTACTTC. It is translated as CASSQGIETQYF. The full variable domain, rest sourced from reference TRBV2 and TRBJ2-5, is EPEVTQTPSHQVTQMGQEVILRCVPISNHLYFYWYRQILGQKVEFLVSFYNNEISEKSEIFDDQFSVERPDGSNFTLKIRSTKLEDSAMYFCASSQGIETQYFGPGTRLLVL.

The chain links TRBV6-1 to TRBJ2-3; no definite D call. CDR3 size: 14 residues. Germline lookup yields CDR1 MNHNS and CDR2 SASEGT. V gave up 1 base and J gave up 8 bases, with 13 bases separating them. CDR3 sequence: CASSEDSVPPTQYF. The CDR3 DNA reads TGTGCCAGCAGTGAAGATAGTGTCCCCCCTACGCAGTATTTT.

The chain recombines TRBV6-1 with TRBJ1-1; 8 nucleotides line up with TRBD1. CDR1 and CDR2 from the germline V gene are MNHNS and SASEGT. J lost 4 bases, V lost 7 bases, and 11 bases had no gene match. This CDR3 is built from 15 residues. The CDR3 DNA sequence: TGTGCCAGCAACATCGGACAGGGTCTGAGCACTGAAGCTTTCTTT. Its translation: CASNIGQGLSTEAFF.

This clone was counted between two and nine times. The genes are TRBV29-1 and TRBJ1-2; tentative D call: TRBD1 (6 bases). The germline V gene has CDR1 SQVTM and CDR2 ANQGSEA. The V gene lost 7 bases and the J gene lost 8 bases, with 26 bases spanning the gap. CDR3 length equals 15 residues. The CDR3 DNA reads TGCAGCGCCGCTGACAGGTCAATCATCTCCCAGGGCTACACCTTC. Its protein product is CSAADRSIISQGYTF.

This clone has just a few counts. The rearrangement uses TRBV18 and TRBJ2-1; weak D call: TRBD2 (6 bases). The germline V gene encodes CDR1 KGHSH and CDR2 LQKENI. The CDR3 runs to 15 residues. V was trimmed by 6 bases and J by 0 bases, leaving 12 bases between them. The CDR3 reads CASSSSGYSYNEQFF. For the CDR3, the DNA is TGTGCCAGCTCGTCAAGCGGGTACTCCTACAATGAGCAGTTCTTC. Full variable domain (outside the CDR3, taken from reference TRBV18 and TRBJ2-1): NAGVMQNPRHLVRRRGQEARLRCSPMKGHSHVYWYRQLPEEGLKFMVYLQKENIIDESGMPKERFSAEFPKEGPSILRIQQVVRGDSAAYFCASSSSGYSYNEQFFGPGTRLTVL.

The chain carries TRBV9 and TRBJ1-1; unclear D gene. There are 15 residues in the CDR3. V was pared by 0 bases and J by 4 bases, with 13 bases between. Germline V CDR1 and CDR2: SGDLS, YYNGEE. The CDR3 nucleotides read TGTGCCAGCAGCGTAGTGGGGAGTAGGACCACTGAAGCTTTCTTT. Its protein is CASSVVGSRTTEAFF.

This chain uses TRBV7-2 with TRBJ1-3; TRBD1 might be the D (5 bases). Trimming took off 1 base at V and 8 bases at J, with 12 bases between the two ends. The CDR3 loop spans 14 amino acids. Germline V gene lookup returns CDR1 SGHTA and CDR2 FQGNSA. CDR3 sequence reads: CASSLGGASDTIYF. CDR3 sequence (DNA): TGTGCCAGCAGCTTAGGGGGCGCCTCGGACACCATATATTTT.

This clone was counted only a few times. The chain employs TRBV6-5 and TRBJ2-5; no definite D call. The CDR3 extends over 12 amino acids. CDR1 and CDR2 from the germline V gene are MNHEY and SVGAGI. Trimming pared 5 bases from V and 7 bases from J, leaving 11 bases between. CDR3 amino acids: CASSQSRGTQYF. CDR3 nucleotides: TGTGCCAGCAGTCAAAGTCGCGGGACCCAGTACTTC.

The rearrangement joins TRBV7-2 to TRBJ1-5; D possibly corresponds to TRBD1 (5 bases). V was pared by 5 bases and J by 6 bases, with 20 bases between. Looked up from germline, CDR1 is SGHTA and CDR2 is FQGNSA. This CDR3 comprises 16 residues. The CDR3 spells CASSPRRRGTGQPQHF. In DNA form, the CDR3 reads TGTGCCAGCAGCCCCAGGCGTCGGGGGACGGGTCAGCCCCAGCATTTT. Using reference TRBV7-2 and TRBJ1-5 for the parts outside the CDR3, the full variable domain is GAGVSQSPSNKVTEKGKDVELRCDPISGHTALYWYRQSLGQGLEFLIYFQGNSAPDKSGLPSDRFSAERTGGSVSTLTIQRTQQEDSAVYLCASSPRRRGTGQPQHFGDGTRLSIL.

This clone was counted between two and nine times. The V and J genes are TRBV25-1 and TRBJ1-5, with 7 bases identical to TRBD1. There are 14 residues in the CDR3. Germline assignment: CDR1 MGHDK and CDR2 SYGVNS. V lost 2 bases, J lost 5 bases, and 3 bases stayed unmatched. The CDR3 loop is CASSEGTAYQPQHF. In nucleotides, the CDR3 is TGTGCCAGCAGTGAAGGGACAGCCTATCAGCCCCAGCATTTT. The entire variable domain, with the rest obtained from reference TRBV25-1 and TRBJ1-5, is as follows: EADIYQTPRYLVIGTGKKITLECSQTMGHDKMYWYQQDPGMELHLIHYSYGVNSTEKGDLSSESTVSRIRTEHFPLTLESARPSHTSQYLCASSEGTAYQPQHFGDGTRLSIL.

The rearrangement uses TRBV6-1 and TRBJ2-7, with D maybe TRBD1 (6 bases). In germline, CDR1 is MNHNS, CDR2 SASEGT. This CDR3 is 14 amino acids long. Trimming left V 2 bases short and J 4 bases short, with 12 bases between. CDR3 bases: TGTGCCAGCAGTGAACCACGACAGGTGTACGAGCAGTACTTC. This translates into CASSEPRQVYEQYF.

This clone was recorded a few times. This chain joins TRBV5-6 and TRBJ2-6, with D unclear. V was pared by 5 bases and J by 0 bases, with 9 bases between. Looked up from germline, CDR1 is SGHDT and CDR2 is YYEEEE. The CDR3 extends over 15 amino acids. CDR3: CASRAGYSGANVLTF. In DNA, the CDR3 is TGTGCCAGCAGGGCCGGGTACTCTGGGGCCAACGTCCTGACTTTC.

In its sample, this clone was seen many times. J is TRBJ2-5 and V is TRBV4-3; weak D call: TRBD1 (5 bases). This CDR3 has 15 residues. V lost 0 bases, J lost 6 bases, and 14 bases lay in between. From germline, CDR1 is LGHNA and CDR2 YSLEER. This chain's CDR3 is CASSQDIGAWKTQYF. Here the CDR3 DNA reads TGCGCCAGCAGCCAAGATATTGGGGCATGGAAGACCCAGTACTTC.

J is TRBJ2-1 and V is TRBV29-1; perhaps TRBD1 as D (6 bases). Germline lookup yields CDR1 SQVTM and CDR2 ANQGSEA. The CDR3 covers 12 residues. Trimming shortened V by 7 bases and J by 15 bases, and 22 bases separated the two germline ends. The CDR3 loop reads CSAEGQSWVRFF. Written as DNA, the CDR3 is TGCAGCGCAGAAGGACAGTCGTGGGTTCGGTTCTTC.

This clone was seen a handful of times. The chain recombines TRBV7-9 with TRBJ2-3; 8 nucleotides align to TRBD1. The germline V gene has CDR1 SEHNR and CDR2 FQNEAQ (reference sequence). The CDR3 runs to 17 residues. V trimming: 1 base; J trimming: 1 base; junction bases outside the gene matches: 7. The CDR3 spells CASSLVLQGAGTDTQYF. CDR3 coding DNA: TGTGCCAGCAGCTTAGTTCTCCAGGGGGCTGGCACAGATACGCAGTATTTT.

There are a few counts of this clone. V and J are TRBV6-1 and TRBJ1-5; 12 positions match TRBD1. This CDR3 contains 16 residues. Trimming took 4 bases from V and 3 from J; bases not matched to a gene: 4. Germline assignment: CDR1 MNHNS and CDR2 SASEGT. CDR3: CASSGGTGGYNQPQHF. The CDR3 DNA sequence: TGTGCCAGCAGTGGGGGGACAGGGGGCTACAATCAGCCCCAGCATTTT.

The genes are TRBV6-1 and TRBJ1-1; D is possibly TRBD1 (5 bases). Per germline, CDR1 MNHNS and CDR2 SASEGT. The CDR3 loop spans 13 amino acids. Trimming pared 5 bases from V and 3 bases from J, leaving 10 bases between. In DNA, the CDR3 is TGTGCCAGCAGTTATGGGGGGGACACTGAAGCTTTCTTT. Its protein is CASSYGGDTEAFF.

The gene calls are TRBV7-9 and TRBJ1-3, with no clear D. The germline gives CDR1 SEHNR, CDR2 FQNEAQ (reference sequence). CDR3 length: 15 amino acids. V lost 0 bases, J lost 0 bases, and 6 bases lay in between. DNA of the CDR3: TGTGCCAGCAGCTTAGCGGTCAGCTCTGGAAACACCATATATTTT. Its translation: CASSLAVSSGNTIYF.

The CDR3 loop reads CASSYMTGNEQYF. CDR3 coding DNA: TGTGCCAGCAGTTACATGACAGGGAACGAGCAGTACTTC. The V call is TRBV6-5, the J call TRBJ2-7; TRBD1 matches at 7 bases. Germline V CDR1 and CDR2: MNHEY, SVGAGI. The J segment lost 5 bases and the V segment lost 2 bases, leaving 3 bases of the junction unmatched. The CDR3 consists of 13 residues.

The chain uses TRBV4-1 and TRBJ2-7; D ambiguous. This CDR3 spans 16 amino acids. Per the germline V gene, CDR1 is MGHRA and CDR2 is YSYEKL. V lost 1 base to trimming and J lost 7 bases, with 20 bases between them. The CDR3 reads CASSQASSVLRGEQYF. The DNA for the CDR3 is TGCGCCAGCAGCCAAGCCTCGTCTGTCCTACGAGGTGAGCAGTACTTC.

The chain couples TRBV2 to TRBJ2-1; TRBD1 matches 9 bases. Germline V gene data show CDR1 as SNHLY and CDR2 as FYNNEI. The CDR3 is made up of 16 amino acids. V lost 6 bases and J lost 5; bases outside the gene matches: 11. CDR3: CASRQTTGGYDNEQFF. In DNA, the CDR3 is TGTGCCAGCAGGCAGACGACAGGGGGGTACGACAATGAGCAGTTCTTC.

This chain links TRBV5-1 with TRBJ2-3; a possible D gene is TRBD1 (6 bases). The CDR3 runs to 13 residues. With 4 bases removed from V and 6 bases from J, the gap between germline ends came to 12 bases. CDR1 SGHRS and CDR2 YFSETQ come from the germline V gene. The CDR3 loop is CASSIQQGDTQYF. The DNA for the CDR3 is TGCGCCAGCAGCATCCAGCAGGGGGATACGCAGTATTTT.